This paragraph reports one TCR beta chain. Its specificity is unknown. Amplification used 60 Vbeta primers and 13 Jbeta primers. Authors' processing steps: Unique TCR beta chains totaled roughly 80 million in a later count, with around 11 million of them shared. Assay used: immunoSEQ multiplex PCR; TCRdb lists only in-frame clones, some missing. V and J calls and clone size follow that table, whereas D and trimming were derived from the DNA. The table shows roughly 100,000 clones, with about 15% occurring only once. This specimen comes from a study of cytomegalovirus exposure and HLA in healthy donors. Study-level findings and limits: By HLA locus, TCR association rates varied in a later analysis, with DRB1 showing the most and HLA-C the fewest. Most TCR beta V segments were productive about 90% or about 30% of the time in an earlier analysis. As a later analysis showed, a missense DCLRE1C variant was linked to trimming of TCR beta V- and J-genes.

Germline values: CDR1 MNHEY, CDR2 SVGAGI. The CDR3 is made up of 15 amino acids. V was clipped by 4 bases and J by 0 bases, with 12 bases between them. Sequencing input: PBMCs. The clonotype originates from a female donor in good health and CMV-seronegative. The V gene is TRBV6-5, the J gene TRBJ1-2; D might be TRBD1 (6 bases). For the CDR3, the DNA is TGTGCCAGCAGTTCCTGGACAGACTCTAACTATGGCTACACCTTC. Protein product: CASSSWTDSNYGYTF.